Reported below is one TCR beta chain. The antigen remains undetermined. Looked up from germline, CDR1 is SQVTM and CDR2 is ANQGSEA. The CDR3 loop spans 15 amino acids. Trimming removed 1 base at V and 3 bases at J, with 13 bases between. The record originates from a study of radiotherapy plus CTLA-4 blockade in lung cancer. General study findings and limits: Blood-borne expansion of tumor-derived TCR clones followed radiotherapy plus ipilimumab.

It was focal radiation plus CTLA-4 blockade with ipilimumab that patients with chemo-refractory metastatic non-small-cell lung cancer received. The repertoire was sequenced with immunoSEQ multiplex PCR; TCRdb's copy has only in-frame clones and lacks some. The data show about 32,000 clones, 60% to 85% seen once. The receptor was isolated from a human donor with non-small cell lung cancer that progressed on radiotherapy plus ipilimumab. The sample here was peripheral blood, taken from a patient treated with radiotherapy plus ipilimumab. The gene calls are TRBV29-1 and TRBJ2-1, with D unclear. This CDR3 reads CSVEGARPNYNEQFF. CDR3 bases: TGCAGCGTTGAAGGGGCTAGACCTAACTACAATGAGCAGTTCTTC.